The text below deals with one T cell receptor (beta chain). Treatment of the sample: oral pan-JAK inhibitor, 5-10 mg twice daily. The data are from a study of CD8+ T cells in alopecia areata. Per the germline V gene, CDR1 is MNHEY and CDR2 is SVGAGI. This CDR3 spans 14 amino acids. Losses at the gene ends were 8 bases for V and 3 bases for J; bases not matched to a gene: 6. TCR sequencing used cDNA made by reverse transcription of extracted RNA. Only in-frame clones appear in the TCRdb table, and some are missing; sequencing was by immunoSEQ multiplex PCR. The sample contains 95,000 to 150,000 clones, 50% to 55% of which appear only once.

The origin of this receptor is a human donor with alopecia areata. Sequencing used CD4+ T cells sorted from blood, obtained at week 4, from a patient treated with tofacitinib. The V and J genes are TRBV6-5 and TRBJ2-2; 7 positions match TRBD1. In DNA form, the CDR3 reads TGTGCCAGCGGGGGACAGAAAGACACCGGGGAGCTGTTTTTT. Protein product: CASGGQKDTGELFF.